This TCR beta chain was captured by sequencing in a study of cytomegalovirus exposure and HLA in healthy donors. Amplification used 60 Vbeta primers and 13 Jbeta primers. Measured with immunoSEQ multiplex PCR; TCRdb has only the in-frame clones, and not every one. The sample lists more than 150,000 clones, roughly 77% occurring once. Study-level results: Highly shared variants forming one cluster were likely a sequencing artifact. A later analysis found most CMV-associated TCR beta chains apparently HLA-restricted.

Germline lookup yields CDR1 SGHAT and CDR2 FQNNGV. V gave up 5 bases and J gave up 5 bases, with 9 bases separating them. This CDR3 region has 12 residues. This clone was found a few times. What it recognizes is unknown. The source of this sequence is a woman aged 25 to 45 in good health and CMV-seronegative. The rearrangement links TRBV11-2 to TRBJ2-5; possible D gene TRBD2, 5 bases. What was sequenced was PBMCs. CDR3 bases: TGTGCCAGCAGCAAACTAGGGGAGACCCAGTACTTC. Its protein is CASSKLGETQYF. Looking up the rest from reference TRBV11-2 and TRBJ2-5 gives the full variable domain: EAGVAQSPRYKIIEKRQSVAFWCNPISGHATLYWYQQILGQGPKLLIQFQNNGVVDDSQLPKDRFSAERLKGVDSTLKIQPAKLEDSAVYLCASSKLGETQYFGPGTRLLVL.